The clone carrying this T cell receptor beta chain was seen a handful of times. Its antigen is as yet unknown. The junction departs from germline at one end; a sequencing error may be responsible. Germline V gene sequence: CDR1 SSHAT, CDR2 FNYEAQ (reference sequence). This CDR3 spans 15 amino acids. With 60 Vbeta and 13 Jbeta primers, the PCR was carried out. Some clones are missing from TCRdb's copy, which holds only in-frame ones; the method was immunoSEQ multiplex PCR. The sample includes 110,000 to 150,000 clones, around 80% of them seen just once. This entry belongs to a study of cytomegalovirus exposure and HLA in healthy donors. Across the study: From 170 million or so T cells, an earlier analysis saw 110 million or so unique TCR beta sequences. Study-wide findings and caveats: Most TCR sequences were uncommon, yet certain public TCRs appeared in many donors. Reportedly, cytomegalovirus status was diagnosed with high sensitivity and specificity. What TCR beta sequences reportedly achieved was accurate prediction of HLA-A and HLA-B alleles in most subjects.

The sequence was collected from a young man in good health and CMV-seronegative. This chain uses TRBV7-7 with TRBJ2-7; D is possibly TRBD1 (6 bases). The sequenced sample was PBMCs. DNA of the CDR3: TGTGCTAGCAGCTTAAGGCCAGGGGAGAAGTACGAGCAGTACTTC. Protein sequence: CASSLRPGEKYEQYF. Based on the CDR3 plus reference TRBV7-7 and TRBJ2-7, the full variable domain is GAGVSQSPRYKVTKRGQDVTLRCDPISSHATLYWYQQALGQGPEFLTYFNYEAQPDKSGLPSDRFSAERPEGSISTLTIQRTEQRDSAMYRCASSLRPGEKYEQYFGPGTRLTVT.